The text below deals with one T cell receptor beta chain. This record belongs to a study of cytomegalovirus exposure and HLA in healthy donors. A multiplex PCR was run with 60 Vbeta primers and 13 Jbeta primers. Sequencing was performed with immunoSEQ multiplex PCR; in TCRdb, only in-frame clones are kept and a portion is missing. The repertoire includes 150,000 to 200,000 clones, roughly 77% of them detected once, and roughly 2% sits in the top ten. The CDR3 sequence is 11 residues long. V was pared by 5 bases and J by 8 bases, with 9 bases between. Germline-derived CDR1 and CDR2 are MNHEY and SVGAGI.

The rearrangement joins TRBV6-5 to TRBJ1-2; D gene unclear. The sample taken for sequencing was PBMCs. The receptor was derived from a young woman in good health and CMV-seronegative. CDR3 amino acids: CASSGGWGYTF. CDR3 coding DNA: TGTGCCAGCAGTGGAGGTTGGGGCTACACCTTC.